These T cell receptor beta chains were read from a single sample in a study of shared clonotypes between healthy human individuals. Method: immunoSEQ multiplex PCR; TCRdb's copy keeps in-frame clones and lacks some. The data hold about 2.4 million clones, with around nine tenths observed a single time. Sequencing used naive CD4+ T cells sorted from blood. The receptors shown here come from a young man in good health. CDR3s include the opening cysteine and the closing phenylalanine or tryptophan. A D gene is named only where the DNA matches it firmly. Some rows have no size entry. The others give once, few or many, or a class for an expanded clone.

clone size	V gene	D gene	J gene	CDR3 protein	CDR3 DNA
-	TRBV11-2	-	TRBJ1-2	CASSLVGQGGYTF	TGTGCCAGCAGCTTAGTAGGGCAAGGCGGCTACACCTTC
-	TRBV6-1	-	TRBJ2-3	CASSVTSGSTDTQYF	TGTGCCAGCAGTGTGACATCCGGGAGCACAGATACGCAGTATTTT
-	TRBV2	TRBD2	TRBJ2-3	CASSYAGGIDTQYF	TGTGCCAGCAGTTATGCCGGGGGGATAGATACGCAGTATTTT
-	TRBV5-1	TRBD2	TRBJ2-5	CASSPNPGLAETQYF	TGCGCCAGCAGCCCGAACCCAGGACTAGCCGAGACCCAGTACTTC
-	TRBV5-1	TRBD1	TRBJ1-2	CASSLEDRANYGYTF	TGCGCCAGCAGCTTGGAGGACAGGGCTAACTATGGCTACACCTTC
once	TRBV5-6	-	TRBJ2-3	CASSYLDTQYF	TGTGCCAGCAGCTACTTAGATACGCAGTATTTT
-	TRBV11-2	-	TRBJ1-4	CASSSQNEKLFF	TGTGCCAGCAGCTCTCAAAATGAAAAACTGTTTTTT
-	TRBV29-1	-	TRBJ2-3	CSVFNVDTQYF	TGCAGCGTTTTCAATGTGGATACGCAGTATTTT
-	TRBV4-1	-	TRBJ1-1	CASSPSAGGYTEAFF	TGCGCCAGCAGCCCCTCTGCGGGGGGCTATACTGAAGCTTTCTTT
-	TRBV27	TRBD1	TRBJ2-1	CASSFEGQGPTTQFF	TGTGCCAGCAGTTTTGAGGGACAGGGCCCAACAACTCAGTTCTTC
-	TRBV5-4	-	TRBJ1-2	CASSGFWQGQSTYTF	TGTGCCAGCAGCGGATTTTGGCAGGGGCAAAGTACCTACACCTTC